The rows below give T cell receptor beta chains drawn from one sample of a study of regulatory T cells in long-lasting Graves disease. TCRdb called the multiplex PCR reads again in MiXCR, with one record for every CDR3 protein. The sample has 300,000 or so distinct CDR3 sequences; around 20% are singletons. This specimen was peripheral blood mononuclear cells (PBMCs), taken when the disease was refractory, from a patient treated with antithyroid drugs. Receptors were obtained from a female donor with Graves disease. Both conserved end residues are part of each CDR3. A D gene is named only where the DNA matches it firmly. Only part of the rows carry a size: once, few, many, or a class if the clone is expanded.

D | length | J | V | size | DNA | CDR3
- | 11 | TRBJ1-1 | TRBV7-2 | few | TGTGCCAGCAGCTTGAAAGTTGAAGCTTTCTTT | CASSLKVEAFF
TRBD1 | 15 | TRBJ2-5 | TRBV6-5 | few | TGTGCCAGCAGTTACTTCCGACAGGGACGAGAGACCCAGTACTTC | CASSYFRQGRETQYF
- | 14 | TRBJ2-1 | TRBV28 | many | TGTGCCAGCAGTTGGGAGAATGCGTACAATGAGCAGTTCTTC | CASSWENAYNEQFF
- | 15 | TRBJ2-1 | TRBV11-2 | few | TGTGCCAGCAGCTTCCAGGACCGCGCCTACAATGAGCAGTTCTTC | CASSFQDRAYNEQFF
TRBD1 | 15 | TRBJ1-2 | TRBV4-3 | - | TGCGCCAGCAGCCTAGAAAGAGGACAGGGCTATGGCTACACCTTC | CASSLERGQGYGYTF
- | 15 | TRBJ1-3 | TRBV12-3/TRBV12-4 | many | TGTGCCAGCACCTTAGCAGGAGCCAGGGGTAACACCATATATTTT | CASTLAGARGNTIYF
- | 15 | TRBJ2-2 | TRBV2 | - | TGTGCCAGCAGCACGAAGGGGGGGTACACCGGGGAGCTGTTTTTT | CASSTKGGYTGELFF
- | 15 | TRBJ1-3 | TRBV3-1 | few | TGTGCCAGCAGCCAAGACGGGAGCTCTGGAAACACCATATATTTT | CASSQDGSSGNTIYF
TRBD1 | 15 | TRBJ1-2 | TRBV28 | many | TGTGCCAGCAGTTCACCTCCGGGACAGGGTAGTGGCTACACCTTC | CASSSPPGQGSGYTF
- | 17 | TRBJ1-1 | TRBV20-1 | few | TGCAGTGCTAGAGGAGTAGGCTTAGGGGTACGAGAAACTGAAGCTTTCTTT | CSARGVGLGVRETEAFF
- | 16 | TRBJ2-1 | TRBV11-2 | - | TGTGCCAGCAGCACTCCCAGGAAAGAGACCTACAATGAGCAGTTCTTC | CASSTPRKETYNEQFF
- | 17 | TRBJ1-2 | TRBV28 | few | TGTGCCAGCAGGAGGCTAAGGGACGGAAAGGCCTACTATGGCTACACCTTC | CASRRLRDGKAYYGYTF
TRBD2 | 19 | TRBJ2-6 | TRBV7-9 | - | TGTGCCAGCAGCCCCGCCCTTGGTAGCGGGAGTACTGGGGCCAACGTCCTGACTTTC | CASSPALGSGSTGANVLTF